This is a list of T cell receptor beta chains from one sample in a study of sequential checkpoint blockade in melanoma. Assay: immunoSEQ multiplex PCR; the TCRdb copy retains only in-frame clones and omits some. This sample yields more than 15,000 clones, of which over 70% are seen a single time; around 40% belongs to the top ten. The sequencing here drew on CD8+ T cells sorted from blood (inferred from file names), taken from a patient given nivolumab and ipilimumab in sequence. All receptors come from a human donor with melanoma. CDR3s include the opening cysteine and the closing phenylalanine or tryptophan. Fields, in order: D gene, J gene, clone size, V gene, CDR3 protein, CDR3 DNA. A D gene is named only where the DNA matches it firmly. The listing skips clone size in some rows; elsewhere it reads once, few, many or a size class.

d_call: .; j_call: TRBJ1-1; clone_size: .; v_call: TRBV19; cdr3_aa: CASSIALMSEAFF; cdr3_nt: TGTGCCAGTAGTATAGCCCTGATGAGTGAAGCTTTCTTT
d_call: TRBD1; j_call: TRBJ1-3; clone_size: .; v_call: TRBV9; cdr3_aa: CASSVEVGQSYSGNTIYF; cdr3_nt: TGTGCCAGCAGCGTAGAAGTGGGACAGTCTTACTCTGGAAACACCATATATTTT
d_call: TRBD1; j_call: TRBJ2-7; clone_size: .; v_call: TRBV5-6; cdr3_aa: CASSPGGTGGVYEQYF; cdr3_nt: TGTGCCAGCAGCCCCGGGGGGACAGGGGGCGTGTACGAGCAGTACTTC
d_call: TRBD1; j_call: TRBJ1-2; clone_size: few; v_call: TRBV29-1; cdr3_aa: CSARDRGIYGYTF; cdr3_nt: TGCAGCGCTCGGGACAGGGGGATCTATGGCTACACCTTC
d_call: .; j_call: TRBJ2-7; clone_size: .; v_call: TRBV30; cdr3_aa: CAWSVLGYEQYF; cdr3_nt: TGTGCCTGGAGTGTACTCGGCTACGAGCAGTACTTC
d_call: TRBD1; j_call: TRBJ1-5; clone_size: .; v_call: TRBV19; cdr3_aa: CASSWTGGNQPQHF; cdr3_nt: TGTGCCAGTAGTTGGACAGGGGGCAATCAGCCCCAGCATTTT
d_call: TRBD1; j_call: TRBJ1-1; clone_size: once; v_call: TRBV27; cdr3_aa: CASSPTGRNTEAFF; cdr3_nt: TGTGCCAGCAGTCCGACAGGGAGGAACACTGAAGCTTTCTTT
d_call: TRBD2; j_call: TRBJ2-3; clone_size: once; v_call: TRBV29-1; cdr3_aa: CSVEGGSGRADDTQYF; cdr3_nt: TGCAGCGTTGAAGGTGGTAGCGGGAGGGCCGATGATACGCAGTATTTT
d_call: TRBD1; j_call: TRBJ2-7; clone_size: .; v_call: TRBV19; cdr3_aa: CASSIDGTGGYEQYF; cdr3_nt: TGTGCCAGTAGTATAGATGGGACAGGGGGCTACGAGCAGTACTTC
d_call: TRBD1; j_call: TRBJ1-5; clone_size: .; v_call: TRBV6-5; cdr3_aa: CASSRGTGVDQPQHF; cdr3_nt: TGTGCCAGCAGCCGCGGGACAGGGGTCGATCAGCCCCAGCATTTT
d_call: TRBD1; j_call: TRBJ1-5; clone_size: .; v_call: TRBV4-1; cdr3_aa: CASSQDGDRGQPQHF; cdr3_nt: TGCGCCAGCAGCCAAGATGGGGACAGAGGTCAGCCCCAGCATTTT
d_call: TRBD1; j_call: TRBJ1-2; clone_size: .; v_call: TRBV25-1; cdr3_aa: CASSEAPAGGAGYGYTF; cdr3_nt: TGTGCCAGCAGTGAAGCCCCCGCAGGGGGCGCTGGCTATGGCTACACCTTC
d_call: .; j_call: TRBJ2-7; clone_size: .; v_call: TRBV5-4; cdr3_aa: CASSLRGDSYYEQYF; cdr3_nt: TGTGCCAGCAGCTTAAGGGGGGACAGTTACTACGAGCAGTACTTC
d_call: TRBD1; j_call: TRBJ1-1; clone_size: .; v_call: TRBV13; cdr3_aa: CASSLMGQDTEAFF; cdr3_nt: TGTGCCAGCAGCTTAATGGGACAGGACACTGAAGCTTTCTTT
d_call: TRBD2; j_call: TRBJ2-5; clone_size: .; v_call: TRBV9; cdr3_aa: CASSGSGGDQETQYF; cdr3_nt: TGTGCCAGCAGCGGTAGCGGGGGGGACCAAGAGACCCAGTACTTC
d_call: TRBD2; j_call: TRBJ2-7; clone_size: .; v_call: TRBV13; cdr3_aa: CASSPLLAGGLYEQYF; cdr3_nt: TGTGCCAGCAGCCCGCTCCTAGCGGGGGGTCTCTACGAGCAGTACTTC
d_call: .; j_call: TRBJ1-2; clone_size: .; v_call: TRBV7-9; cdr3_aa: CASSFIQQYGYTF; cdr3_nt: TGTGCCAGCAGCTTCATACAGCAGTATGGCTACACCTTC
d_call: TRBD1; j_call: TRBJ1-1; clone_size: few; v_call: TRBV19; cdr3_aa: CASSRTGLNTEAFF; cdr3_nt: TGTGCCAGTAGCAGGACAGGACTGAACACTGAAGCTTTCTTT
d_call: .; j_call: TRBJ1-2; clone_size: .; v_call: TRBV14; cdr3_aa: CASSQGVLYGYTF; cdr3_nt: TGTGCCAGCAGCCAAGGTGTACTTTATGGCTACACCTTC
d_call: .; j_call: TRBJ2-7; clone_size: .; v_call: TRBV7-8; cdr3_aa: CASSLAAIYEQYF; cdr3_nt: TGTGCCAGCAGCTTAGCGGCCATCTACGAGCAGTACTTC
d_call: TRBD1; j_call: TRBJ1-1; clone_size: .; v_call: TRBV5-1; cdr3_aa: CASSGPDRGLTEAFF; cdr3_nt: TGCGCCAGCAGCGGCCCCGACAGGGGTTTGACTGAAGCTTTCTTT
d_call: .; j_call: TRBJ1-1; clone_size: .; v_call: TRBV7-6; cdr3_aa: CASSPRASGGLNTEAFF; cdr3_nt: TGTGCCAGCAGCCCGAGGGCCTCGGGGGGATTGAACACTGAAGCTTTCTTT
d_call: TRBD1; j_call: TRBJ1-2; clone_size: .; v_call: TRBV23-1; cdr3_aa: CASSQSPSTGDYGYTF; cdr3_nt: TGCGCCAGCAGTCAATCCCCGTCAACAGGGGACTATGGCTACACCTTC
d_call: TRBD1; j_call: TRBJ1-1; clone_size: .; v_call: TRBV28; cdr3_aa: CASSLSRGTEAFF; cdr3_nt: TGTGCCAGCAGTTTATCCAGGGGGACTGAAGCTTTCTTT
d_call: TRBD1; j_call: TRBJ2-7; clone_size: .; v_call: TRBV27; cdr3_aa: CASSGPGQGLSEQYF; cdr3_nt: TGTGCCAGCAGCGGTCCGGGACAGGGACTGAGCGAGCAGTACTTC
d_call: .; j_call: TRBJ2-1; clone_size: .; v_call: TRBV5-6; cdr3_aa: CASSLPQEYNEQFF; cdr3_nt: TGTGCCAGCAGCTTGCCCCAGGAATACAATGAGCAGTTCTTC
d_call: TRBD1; j_call: TRBJ2-7; clone_size: .; v_call: TRBV7-6; cdr3_aa: CASSSRDRGPYEQYF; cdr3_nt: TGTGCCAGCAGCTCCCGGGACAGAGGACCCTACGAGCAGTACTTC
d_call: .; j_call: TRBJ1-2; clone_size: .; v_call: TRBV6-6; cdr3_aa: CASSPTSNYGYTF; cdr3_nt: TGTGCCAGCAGCCCGACATCCAACTATGGCTACACCTTC
d_call: TRBD1; j_call: TRBJ1-2; clone_size: .; v_call: TRBV10-3; cdr3_aa: CAIAQGDGYTF; cdr3_nt: TGTGCCATCGCACAGGGGGATGGCTACACCTTC
d_call: .; j_call: TRBJ1-5; clone_size: .; v_call: TRBV30; cdr3_aa: CAWSEEGLNQPQHF; cdr3_nt: TGTGCCTGGAGTGAGGAGGGCCTCAATCAGCCCCAGCATTTT
d_call: TRBD2; j_call: TRBJ2-7; clone_size: .; v_call: TRBV27; cdr3_aa: CASSLGTGTSVYEQYF; cdr3_nt: TGTGCCAGCAGTCTAGGTACCGGGACTAGCGTGTACGAGCAGTACTTC
d_call: TRBD1; j_call: TRBJ1-1; clone_size: .; v_call: TRBV29-1; cdr3_aa: CSVRDRGHLNTEAFF; cdr3_nt: TGCAGCGTTAGGGACAGGGGGCACTTAAACACTGAAGCTTTCTTT
d_call: .; j_call: TRBJ1-3; clone_size: .; v_call: TRBV10-3; cdr3_aa: CAISESAPSGNTIYF; cdr3_nt: TGTGCCATCAGTGAGTCGGCCCCCTCTGGAAACACCATATATTTT
d_call: TRBD1; j_call: TRBJ1-5; clone_size: once; v_call: TRBV6-1; cdr3_aa: CASSRDRGLNQPQHF; cdr3_nt: TGTGCCAGCAGCAGAGACAGGGGGCTAAATCAGCCCCAGCATTTT
d_call: .; j_call: TRBJ2-7; clone_size: .; v_call: TRBV7-9; cdr3_aa: CASSGREGHSYEQYF; cdr3_nt: TGTGCCAGCAGCGGCCGGGAAGGGCACTCCTACGAGCAGTACTTC
d_call: .; j_call: TRBJ2-7; clone_size: .; v_call: TRBV29-1; cdr3_aa: CSVEGVGREGHEQYF; cdr3_nt: TGCAGCGTTGAAGGGGTGGGTAGAGAGGGTCACGAGCAGTACTTC
d_call: .; j_call: TRBJ1-6; clone_size: .; v_call: TRBV7-2; cdr3_aa: CASSLGGSYNSPLHF; cdr3_nt: TGTGCCAGCAGCTTAGGAGGGTCCTATAATTCACCCCTCCACTTT
d_call: .; j_call: TRBJ2-7; clone_size: .; v_call: TRBV7-8; cdr3_aa: CASSLNSNSRYEQYF; cdr3_nt: TGTGCCAGCAGCTTAAATTCGAACTCCCGTTACGAGCAGTACTTC
d_call: TRBD1; j_call: TRBJ2-7; clone_size: .; v_call: TRBV28; cdr3_aa: CASSSLSTGNYEQYF; cdr3_nt: TGTGCCAGCAGTTCCCTTTCGACAGGGAACTACGAGCAGTACTTC
d_call: .; j_call: TRBJ1-1; clone_size: .; v_call: TRBV28; cdr3_aa: CASSFPDGMNTEAFF; cdr3_nt: TGTGCCAGCAGTTTCCCGGACGGGATGAACACTGAAGCTTTCTTT
d_call: .; j_call: TRBJ1-1; clone_size: .; v_call: TRBV19; cdr3_aa: CASSPQESVGTEAFF; cdr3_nt: TGTGCCAGTAGTCCCCAGGAATCAGTTGGCACTGAAGCTTTCTTT
d_call: .; j_call: TRBJ1-2; clone_size: .; v_call: TRBV7-4; cdr3_aa: CASPRGVDNYGYTF; cdr3_nt: TGTGCCAGCCCCCGGGGGGTGGACAACTATGGCTACACCTTC
d_call: .; j_call: TRBJ2-7; clone_size: .; v_call: TRBV5-6; cdr3_aa: CASSLTVPEGEQYF; cdr3_nt: TGTGCCAGCAGCTTGACGGTACCGGAGGGCGAGCAGTACTTC
d_call: .; j_call: TRBJ1-1; clone_size: once; v_call: TRBV25-1; cdr3_aa: CASSEWGDTEAFF; cdr3_nt: TGTGCCAGCAGTGAATGGGGGGACACTGAAGCTTTCTTT
d_call: TRBD1; j_call: TRBJ2-7; clone_size: few; v_call: TRBV4-1; cdr3_aa: CASSQDAGRTGSHEQYF; cdr3_nt: TGCGCCAGCAGCCAAGATGCGGGAAGGACAGGGAGTCACGAGCAGTACTTC
d_call: TRBD2; j_call: TRBJ2-7; clone_size: .; v_call: TRBV19; cdr3_aa: CASSIDRGLAGDEQYF; cdr3_nt: TGTGCCAGTAGTATAGATAGGGGACTAGCGGGAGACGAGCAGTACTTC
d_call: TRBD1; j_call: TRBJ2-7; clone_size: .; v_call: TRBV2; cdr3_aa: CASITGTGTYEQYF; cdr3_nt: TGTGCCAGTATTACCGGGACAGGGACCTACGAGCAGTACTTC
d_call: .; j_call: TRBJ2-7; clone_size: .; v_call: TRBV7-9; cdr3_aa: CASSPQGNEQYF; cdr3_nt: TGTGCCAGCAGCCCACAGGGAAACGAGCAGTACTTC
d_call: TRBD1; j_call: TRBJ2-7; clone_size: .; v_call: TRBV9; cdr3_aa: CASSAAGQGGSYEQYF; cdr3_nt: TGTGCCAGCAGCGCCGCGGGACAGGGAGGTTCCTACGAGCAGTACTTC
d_call: TRBD1; j_call: TRBJ2-7; clone_size: .; v_call: TRBV27; cdr3_aa: CASSLRTGGSSEQYF; cdr3_nt: TGTGCCAGCAGTTTAAGGACAGGGGGCTCCTCCGAGCAGTACTTC
d_call: TRBD1; j_call: TRBJ1-2; clone_size: .; v_call: TRBV29-1; cdr3_aa: CSVVDRGLPNYGYTF; cdr3_nt: TGCAGCGTTGTAGACAGGGGGCTTCCCAACTATGGCTACACCTTC
d_call: .; j_call: TRBJ1-2; clone_size: .; v_call: TRBV7-9; cdr3_aa: CASSLGLGSGYGYTF; cdr3_nt: TGTGCCAGCAGCTTAGGGCTGGGGAGCGGCTATGGCTACACCTTC
d_call: .; j_call: TRBJ1-1; clone_size: .; v_call: TRBV4-2; cdr3_aa: CASSQEEGGIFEAFF; cdr3_nt: TGTGCCAGCAGCCAAGAGGAGGGAGGGATTTTTGAAGCTTTCTTT
d_call: TRBD2; j_call: TRBJ2-7; clone_size: .; v_call: TRBV19; cdr3_aa: CASSIDGLAGVYEQYF; cdr3_nt: TGTGCCAGTAGTATAGACGGACTAGCGGGGGTATACGAGCAGTACTTC
d_call: .; j_call: TRBJ2-1; clone_size: .; v_call: TRBV6-6; cdr3_aa: CASTQRKPYNEQFF; cdr3_nt: TGTGCCAGCACCCAGCGGAAACCCTACAATGAGCAGTTCTTC
d_call: .; j_call: TRBJ1-2; clone_size: .; v_call: TRBV29-1; cdr3_aa: CSVVGGDYGYTF; cdr3_nt: TGCAGCGTTGTGGGGGGGGACTATGGCTACACCTTC
d_call: .; j_call: TRBJ1-1; clone_size: few; v_call: TRBV5-4; cdr3_aa: CASSQGDTEAFF; cdr3_nt: TGTGCCAGCAGCCAAGGGGACACTGAAGCTTTCTTT
d_call: .; j_call: TRBJ1-5; clone_size: .; v_call: TRBV28; cdr3_aa: CASSSLGRIDQPQHF; cdr3_nt: TGTGCCAGCTCCTCTCTGGGCAGGATCGATCAGCCCCAGCATTTT